Following are 28 T cell receptor beta chains from one sample sequenced in a study of read filtering for tumor transcriptome and immune sequencing. This library used about 400 ng RNA and molecular barcoded adaptors spanning alpha/delta and beta/gamma chains. MiXCR, applied by TCRdb to the reads, yields one record per CDR3 protein. The table records more than 55,000 distinct CDR3 sequences, 20% to 25% of them present only once. Sequenced material: a population of CD138-negative cells sorted from bone marrow. Receptors were obtained from a donor aged 40 or older with multiple myeloma.

The sample holds many counts of this clonotype. V gene TRBV28 combines with J gene TRBJ1-1, with unresolved D. V was clipped by 6 bases and J by 4 bases, with 9 bases between them. This CDR3 spans 12 amino acids. Germline V gene sequence: CDR1 MDHEN, CDR2 SYDVKM. Here the CDR3 DNA reads TGTGCCAGCAGCTTAGTGGGCACTGAAGCTTTCTTT. Its translation is CASSLVGTEAFF.

This clonotype has ten or more counts. The chain joins TRBV11-1 to TRBJ2-5, with unresolved D. The ends were cut back, 2 bases at V and 2 bases at J, with 9 bases in the middle. CDR3 length: 14 residues. Looked up from germline, CDR1 is SGHAT and CDR2 is FQDESV (reference sequence). In nucleotides, the CDR3 is TGTGCCAGCAGCTTAATGGCAGTACAAGAGACCCAGTACTTC. Amino acids: CASSLMAVQETQYF.

This clonotype was picked up many times. The rearrangement joins TRBV20-1 to TRBJ2-3; tentatively, D is TRBD1 (6 bases). The CDR3 sequence is 14 residues long. CDR1 and CDR2 (germline): DFQATT, SNEGSKA (reference sequence). V gave up 5 bases and J gave up 0 bases, with 12 bases separating them. The CDR3 DNA is TGCAGTGCTTTTGACAGGAAAAGCACAGATACGCAGTATTTT. Its translation: CSAFDRKSTDTQYF.

This clonotype was seen repeatedly, ten times or more. This sequence joins TRBV27 and TRBJ1-5, with a weak D call TRBD1 (6 bases). Germline V gene sequence: CDR1 MNHEY, CDR2 SMNVEV (reference sequence). There are 17 residues in the CDR3. V was clipped by 6 bases and J by 8 bases, with 26 bases between them. The CDR3 bases are TGTGCCAGCAGGCGGTCCGGGGGCTCGTTTTCAAGTGAGCCCCAGCATTTT. Protein product: CASRRSGGSFSSEPQHF.

About this clonotype: A far larger clone is off by one base, so a read error is likely. The chain carries TRBV7-2 and TRBJ1-4, with 9 nucleotides matching TRBD1. CDR3 length: 15 residues. J gave up 6 bases and V 4 bases, and 6 bases lay outside the gene matches. Per germline, CDR1 SGHTA and CDR2 FQGNSA. For the CDR3, the DNA is TGTGCCAGCAGCTGGGACAGGGAGTTAGATGAAAAACTGTTTTTT. Amino acid sequence: CASSWDRELDEKLFF.

This clonotype appeared many times. The V gene is TRBV7-9, the J gene TRBJ2-3; no definite D call. The CDR3 is 17 residues long. V lost 5 bases to trimming and J lost 0 bases, with 18 bases between them. The germline CDR1 and CDR2 sequences are SEHNR and FQNEAQ (reference sequence). Here the CDR3 reads CASSPSAWAESTDTQYF. For the CDR3, the DNA is TGTGCCAGCAGCCCATCGGCATGGGCGGAAAGCACAGATACGCAGTATTTT.

This clonotype was counted a single time. V gene TRBV30 combines with J gene TRBJ1-4; no definite D call. The CDR3 extends over 11 amino acids. Trimming removed 1 base at V and 7 bases at J, with 4 bases between. Germline V gene lookup returns CDR1 GTSNPN and CDR2 SVGIG (reference sequence). Here the CDR3 reads CAWSGSEKLFF. The CDR3 nucleotides are TGTGCCTGGAGTGGGTCTGAAAAACTGTTTTTT.

Regarding this clonotype: This could be a read error, since a much larger clone is one nucleotide away. V and J are TRBV28 and TRBJ2-2, with D perhaps TRBD1 or TRBD2 (5 bases each). The V gene lost 5 bases and the J gene lost 3 bases, with 13 bases spanning the gap. This CDR3 comprises 15 residues. Germline CDR1 reads MDHEN; CDR2 reads SYDVKM. This chain's CDR3 is CASSPVGEYTGELFF. The CDR3 DNA is TGTGCCAGCAGTCCAGTGGGGGAGTACACCGGGGAGCTGTTTTTT.

To note about this clonotype: A read error is possible here, since a much larger clone lies one base away. This chain links TRBV5-4 with TRBJ2-1; D may be TRBD2 (6 bases). The CDR3 is 17 residues long. Germline CDR1 is SGHNT and CDR2 is YYREEE (reference sequence). The CDR3 loop reads CASSPGTSPWSYYEQFF. Here the CDR3 DNA reads TGTGCCAGCAGCCCTGGGACTTCCCCCTGGTCCTACTATGAGCAGTTCTTC.

Turning to this clonotype: A read error may be the cause here, since a much bigger clone is one base away. The chain uses TRBV6-5 and TRBJ2-3; TRBD2 matches at 11 bases. The CDR3 loop spans 17 amino acids. The V gene end was trimmed by 4 bases and the J gene end by 2 bases; junction bases not matched to a gene: 8. Germline V gene lookup returns CDR1 MNHEY and CDR2 SVGAGI. CDR3 region: CASSFSGGASNTDTQYF. The CDR3 nucleotides are TGTGCCAGCAGTTTTAGCGGGGGGGCCTCGAACACAGATACGCAGTATTTT.

This clonotype was counted at least ten times. This sequence joins TRBV29-1 and TRBJ2-3, with D unresolved. The CDR3 extends over 15 amino acids. V shed 5 bases and J shed 0 bases, with 15 bases lying between them. CDR1 is SQVTM and CDR2 is ANQGSEA in the germline V gene. This CDR3 is CSVLKDATSTDTQYF. The CDR3 DNA is TGCAGCGTTTTAAAAGATGCGACTAGCACAGATACGCAGTATTTT.

This clonotype was seen repeatedly, ten times or more. V and J are TRBV27 and TRBJ2-1; tentatively, D is TRBD1 or TRBD2 (5 bases each). The V end lost 2 bases, the J end lost 12 bases, and 14 bases lay between the germline ends. CDR1 MNHEY and CDR2 SMNVEV come from the germline V gene (reference sequence). CDR3 length: 13 residues. For the CDR3, the DNA is TGTGCCAGCAGTTTACGGGACGCCGGAGGGCAGTTCTTC. This encodes CASSLRDAGGQFF.

The sample holds a few counts of this clonotype. The chain carries TRBV29-1 and TRBJ2-1; 8 bases align to TRBD2. The length of the CDR3 is 15 residues. Germline loops: CDR1 SQVTM, CDR2 ANQGSEA. J gave up 6 bases and V 6 bases, and 13 bases lay outside the gene matches. In nucleotides, the CDR3 is TGCAGCGTCGCCCGCCCGGGCGGGAGGACCAATGAGCAGTTCTTC. It is translated as CSVARPGGRTNEQFF.

In regard to this clonotype: An end of the junction does not agree with germline; a read error may underlie this. The J gene is TRBJ2-5, the V gene TRBV7-6; D gene unclear. Germline V lookup: CDR1 SGHVS, CDR2 FNYEAQ. The CDR3 is 11 residues long. CDR3 sequence: CASSFQETQHF. In DNA, the CDR3 is TGTGCCAGCAGCTTCCAAGAGACCCAGCACTTC.

This clonotype was detected many times. The V and J genes are TRBV20-1 and TRBJ2-7; no reliable D call. Trimming left V 4 bases short and J 4 bases short, with 8 bases between. This CDR3 region has 11 residues. The germline V gene has CDR1 DFQATT and CDR2 SNEGSKA (reference sequence). This CDR3 reads CSAKPIYEQYF. The DNA of the CDR3 is TGCAGTGCTAAGCCGATTTACGAGCAGTACTTC.

This clonotype was detected ten times or more. This chain joins TRBV7-8 and TRBJ2-5; D might be TRBD1 (6 bases). Germline CDR1 SGHVS, CDR2 FQNEAQ. V gave up 1 base and J gave up 0 bases, with 12 bases separating them. The CDR3 has 16 amino acids. This chain's CDR3 is CASSLDGTGNQETQYF. CDR3 nucleotide sequence: TGTGCCAGCAGCTTAGACGGTACAGGGAACCAAGAGACCCAGTACTTC.

This clonotype is categorized as medium-sized. The rearrangement links TRBV10-2 to TRBJ2-1; 13 bases agree with TRBD2. Germline CDR1 reads WSHSY; CDR2 reads SAAADI. Unmatched junction bases numbered 6, after V lost 8 bases and J lost 14 bases. This CDR3 has 12 residues. The CDR3, as DNA: TGCGCCAGCGGACTAGCGGGAGTTCTGGAGTTCTTC. Its translation is CASGLAGVLEFF.

This clonotype has at least ten counts. The conserved phenylalanine or tryptophan is not found at the CDR3 terminus, so this likely reflects a read error. CDR3: CATRVGYSNQPQHL. CDR3 bases: TGTGCCACCAGGGTAGGATATAGCAATCAGCCCCAGCATCTT. The rearrangement links TRBV28 to TRBJ1-5; tentatively, D is TRBD1 (5 bases). V lost 10 bases to trimming and J lost 0 bases, with 13 bases between them. Germline-derived CDR1 and CDR2 are MDHEN and SYDVKM. The CDR3 runs to 14 residues.

For this clonotype: It may be a read error: a sequence one base away is much more abundant. CDR3 amino acids: CSASYSEKLFF. The CDR3 region has the DNA TGCAGTGCTAGTTATAGTGAAAAACTGTTTTTT. The chain recombines TRBV20-1 with TRBJ1-4; D gene ambiguous. This CDR3 is built from 11 residues. Germline V gene data show CDR1 as DFQATT and CDR2 as SNEGSKA (reference sequence). V gave up 3 bases and J gave up 7 bases, with 6 bases separating them.

This clonotype was detected only once. Just one base apart from a much larger clone, this may be a read error. V is TRBV5-1 and J is TRBJ2-3; no clear D gene. CDR3 length: 15 amino acids. Trimming took off 0 bases at V and 1 base at J, with 9 bases between the two ends. Germline loops: CDR1 SGHRS, CDR2 YFSETQ. CDR3 nucleotide sequence: TGCGCCAGCAGCTTGGTGAGAGGCGGCACAGATACGCAGTATTTT. Amino acids: CASSLVRGGTDTQYF.

This clonotype was counted ten times or more. J is TRBJ2-1 and V is TRBV28; D is possibly TRBD1 (6 bases). Germline V gene lookup returns CDR1 MDHEN and CDR2 SYDVKM. Trimming took off 8 bases at V and 7 bases at J, with 21 bases between the two ends. This CDR3 contains 15 residues. CDR3: CASGTPGAGGNEQFF. The CDR3 nucleotides are TGTGCCAGCGGGACCCCAGGGGCTGGTGGGAATGAGCAGTTCTTC.

This clonotype has more than one count but fewer than ten. The gene calls are TRBV19 and TRBJ1-5; D perhaps matches TRBD1 (5 bases). CDR3 length equals 13 residues. Per the germline V gene, CDR1 is LNHDA and CDR2 is SQIVND (reference sequence). The germline V and J ends were trimmed by 1 base and 4 bases, with 5 bases remaining between them. CDR3 in DNA: TGTGCCAGTAGTATAGGACAGAATCAGCCCCAGCATTTT. This encodes CASSIGQNQPQHF.

The table lists this clonotype with a few counts. V is TRBV5-1 and J is TRBJ2-5, with 7 bases matching TRBD2. CDR1 and CDR2 (germline): SGHRS, YFSETQ. Trimming took 4 bases from V and 4 from J; bases not matched to a gene: 4. This CDR3 is 13 amino acids long. The CDR3 DNA reads as TGCGCCAGCAGCCGGGGGGACCGAGAGACCCAGTACTTC. This translates into CASSRGDRETQYF.

Of note for this clonotype: This may stem from a read error, because a much larger clone lies one nucleotide away. The CDR3: CASSRQGQEEELFF. As DNA, the CDR3 is TGTGCCAGCAGCCGACAGGGTCAAGAGGAAGAACTGTTTTTT. This chain uses TRBV3-1 with TRBJ1-4; 7 bases match TRBD1. Germline CDR1 reads LGHDT; CDR2 reads YNNKEL (reference sequence). The junction had 11 bases not matched to a gene; V was cut back by 4 bases and J by 12 bases. The CDR3 covers 14 residues.

Concerning this clonotype: Only one base separates this from a far larger clonotype, so it likely reflects a read error. In nucleotides, the CDR3 is TGTGCCAGCAGTTTTGGCTCTAGCTCCTACAGTGAGCAGTTCTTC. Its protein is CASSFGSSSYSEQFF. The rearrangement uses TRBV12-3 or TRBV12-4 and TRBJ2-1; a possible D gene is TRBD2 (5 bases). This CDR3 has 15 amino acids.

The V call is TRBV20-1, the J call TRBJ1-5; the D is unclear. The germline gives CDR1 DFQATT, CDR2 SNEGSKA (reference sequence). V lost 0 bases to trimming and J lost 3 bases, with 9 bases between them. The CDR3 extends over 14 amino acids. CDR3 protein: CSARDSGDNQPQHF. Written as DNA, the CDR3 is TGCAGTGCTAGAGATAGTGGCGACAATCAGCCCCAGCATTTT.

V is TRBV6-4 and J is TRBJ2-1, with D unresolved. V gave up 0 bases and J gave up 8 bases, with 14 bases separating them. The germline V gene encodes CDR1 MRHNA and CDR2 SNTAGT. This CDR3 contains 15 residues. The CDR3 coding sequence is TGTGCCAGCAGTGACTCCCACATTGGGGTCGATGAGCAGTTCTTC. This encodes CASSDSHIGVDEQFF.

This clonotype was detected many times. The chain combines TRBV20-1 with TRBJ1-1, with TRBD1 identical over 8 bases. CDR3 size: 13 residues. With V trimmed by 0 bases and J by 10 bases, 7 bases remained unmatched. Germline-derived CDR1 and CDR2 are DFQATT and SNEGSKA (reference sequence). The CDR3 here is CSARDYGDRGAFF. CDR3 DNA sequence: TGCAGTGCTAGAGATTACGGAGACAGGGGAGCTTTCTTT.